A single T cell receptor (beta chain) is shown here with its context. The antigen remains undetermined. The data originate from a study of post-analysis software for immune sequencing data. For the study at large: In terms of disease course, relapsing-remitting, secondary progressive and progressive-relapsing multiple sclerosis were included. Study outcomes and limitations: Multiple sclerosis patients had significantly lower normalized Chao1 diversity than controls. Pronounced co-clustering by F measure was evident among identically batched samples.

Carried by the TCR beta cDNA libraries were unique molecular identifiers. Yield was some 500,000 cDNA molecules from around 1 to 9.1 million T cells. TCRdb independently ran MiXCR on the PCR reads; one entry per CDR3 protein. This table holds 820,000 or so distinct CDR3 sequences, around 53% found once. The sequenced sample consisted of blood. The origin of this receptor is a girl between 10 and 17 years old with multiple sclerosis.

The CDR3 bases are TGCAGTGCTAGAGGCAACAGGGCGGACGCTGGGCAGCCCCAGCATTTT. Protein sequence: CSARGNRADAGQPQHF. This chain links TRBV20-1 with TRBJ1-5; perhaps TRBD1 as D (6 bases). V was pared by 1 base and J by 7 bases, with 20 bases between. The CDR3 loop spans 16 amino acids. Germline V CDR1 and CDR2: DFQATT, SNEGSKA (reference sequence).